Listed here is a single T cell receptor beta chain. Original handling: Nucleated cell counts were estimated from reference gene primer amplification. Sequencing used immunoSEQ multiplex PCR; TCRdb keeps in-frame clones, though not all of them. V and J calls and clone size are copied from that table; D and trimming were computed from the DNA. The data show about 260,000 clones, with around 90% seen just once and around 9.6% held by the top ten. These data are taken from a study of blood T cell repertoires in COVID-19. Study-level information: Specimens from acute and convalescent COVID-19 originated in the United States, Italy and Spain. Sample material is recorded as cDNA or gDNA derived from T cells, B-cell-depleted T cells, or PBMCs.

While infection was still active, Seattle patients were enrolled and then followed longitudinally. With V trimmed by 0 bases and J by 1 base, 5 bases remained unmatched. The CDR3 runs 16 residues. Germline CDR1 GTSNPN, CDR2 SVGIG (reference sequence). Input material: peripheral blood. The rearrangement joins TRBV30 to TRBJ2-2; 7 nucleotides line up with TRBD1. The clonotype originates from a woman aged 70-85 years with COVID-19, enrolled during active disease. DNA for the CDR3: TGTGCCTGGAGTGTATGGTCAGGGGGGAACACCGGGGAGCTGTTTTTT. It specifies CAWSVWSGGNTGELFF.